The rows below give T cell receptor beta chains drawn from one sample of a study of cytomegalovirus exposure and HLA in healthy donors. Profiling relied on immunoSEQ multiplex PCR, and the TCRdb table lists in-frame clones only, not all of them. This sample has approximately 100,000 clones; 65% to 80% occur once, and the top ten carry roughly 2.7%. The sequenced sample consisted of PBMCs. These TCRs come from a female donor in good health and CMV-seronegative. Both conserved end residues are part of each CDR3. The D gene is left open where the match is weak. For some rows the clone size is stated as once, few or many, or as a class when expanded; others skip it.

>once|TRBJ2-5|.|TRBV6-5
TGTGCCAGCAGTCCAGGGTTCGGGGAGACCCAGTACTTC
CASSPGFGETQYF
>.|TRBJ2-7|.|TRBV5-1
TGCGCCAGCAGCTTGGAACCGTCCGGGACAACAACCTACGAGCAGTACTTC
CASSLEPSGTTTYEQYF
>few|TRBJ1-1|.|TRBV14
TGTGCCAGCAGCCAAGAATCCGGGTATGCTTTCTTT
CASSQESGYAFF
>.|TRBJ2-1|TRBD2|TRBV4-2
TGTGCCAGCAGCCAAGCGGGGGGTCTCTACAATGAGCAGTTCTTC
CASSQAGGLYNEQFF
>.|TRBJ1-2|.|TRBV6-1
TGTGCCAGCAGTGAAGCTTTCGACTCATCAACCTTC
CASSEAFDSSTF
>.|TRBJ1-2|.|TRBV5-1
TGCGCCAGCAGCCTTACAGGGACCGGTGACTATGGCTACACCTTC
CASSLTGTGDYGYTF
>.|TRBJ1-6|.|TRBV21-1
TGTGCCAGCAGCAAAACATCGACCAAACAGGGGACGGGTTCACCCCTCCACTTT
CASSKTSTKQGTGSPLHF
>.|TRBJ1-3|.|TRBV27
TGTGCCAGCAGTTACAGCTACTCTGGAAACACCATATATTTT
CASSYSYSGNTIYF
>.|TRBJ1-1|.|TRBV6-1
TGTGCCAGCAGTTTTCGCCAGGAAGCTTTCTTT
CASSFRQEAFF
>.|TRBJ1-1|TRBD1|TRBV6-1
TGTGCCAGCAGCTCAGGGGGCGGAACTGAAGCTTTCTTT
CASSSGGGTEAFF
>.|TRBJ1-3|TRBD1|TRBV9
TGTGCCAGCCAGATTAGGACAGGAGACTCTGGAAACACCATATATTTT
CASQIRTGDSGNTIYF
>.|TRBJ1-2|.|TRBV7-9
TGTGCCAGCAGCTTAGGGGCCACGGTGGACTATGGCTACACCTTC
CASSLGATVDYGYTF
>.|TRBJ1-2|.|TRBV27
TGTGCCAGCAGTCCCACGGGTAGGAACTATGGCTACACCTTC
CASSPTGRNYGYTF
>.|TRBJ2-6|.|TRBV7-9
TGTGCCAGCGCGACTGGGGCCAACGTCCTGACTTTC
CASATGANVLTF
>.|TRBJ1-5|.|TRBV19
TGTGCCAGTAGTAAACGGGGAGATGGTCAGCCCCAGCATTTT
CASSKRGDGQPQHF
>few|TRBJ2-3|.|TRBV30
TGTGCCTGGAGTCGGAGAAAGGCAGATACGCAGTATTTT
CAWSRRKADTQYF
>.|TRBJ2-1|TRBD2|TRBV9
TGTGCCAGCAGCCCACTGGGGGGTAGCGGGGCCCTCTACAATGAGCAGTTCTTC
CASSPLGGSGALYNEQFF
>.|TRBJ1-3|.|TRBV30
TGTGCCTGGAGTGTAACAGGGGGAAACACCATATATTTT
CAWSVTGGNTIYF
>.|TRBJ2-7|TRBD1|TRBV18
TGTGCCAGCTCACCCCACGGGACAGGGGACGAGCAGTACTTC
CASSPHGTGDEQYF
>.|TRBJ2-2|TRBD2|TRBV5-5
TGTGCCAGCAGCTTGCGTCCCGGGACTAGTCACACCGGGGAGCTGTTTTTT
CASSLRPGTSHTGELFF
>.|TRBJ2-1|TRBD2|TRBV5-1
TGCGCCAGCAGCTCCGAGGTGGGGGGGACCTACAATGAGCAGTTCTTC
CASSSEVGGTYNEQFF
>.|TRBJ2-6|.|TRBV7-9
TGTGCCAGCTGGATGATTGGGCATCGGGACTCTGGGGCCAACGTCCTGACTTTC
CASWMIGHRDSGANVLTF
>.|TRBJ1-6|TRBD1|TRBV2
TGTGCCAGCAGCCCCGACAGGGGCAGTTCACCCCTCCACTTT
CASSPDRGSSPLHF
>once|TRBJ1-5|TRBD1|TRBV18
TGTGCCAGCTCCCCCAAGGACAGGGGAAGCAATCAGCCCCAGCATTTT
CASSPKDRGSNQPQHF
>.|TRBJ2-7|TRBD1|TRBV18
TGTGCCAGCTCACCCATAAGGACAGGCTTGGGCGAGCAGTACTTC
CASSPIRTGLGEQYF
>.|TRBJ2-1|TRBD2|TRBV25-1
TGTGCCAGCAGTCAGCCTAGCGGGGGGGCCGATGAGCAGTTCTTC
CASSQPSGGADEQFF
>.|TRBJ2-1|.|TRBV2
TGTGCCAGCAGTGTCGAGGTTGGTATCAATGAGCAGTTCTTC
CASSVEVGINEQFF
>.|TRBJ1-1|.|TRBV5-1
TGCGCCAGCAGCAAAACGATTGCCAGAACCAGAATGAACACTGAAGCTTTCTTT
CASSKTIARTRMNTEAFF